The 8 T cell receptor beta chains below all came from one sample that was sequenced in a study of long-term antiretroviral therapy in people with HIV. The authors ran the immunoSEQ assay, v3.0, at survey level. TCRdb keeps only in-frame clones here, not all; method: immunoSEQ multiplex PCR. The sample lists 25,000 to 30,000 clones; 70% to 90% were seen once. This material consisted of unsorted PBMCs, taken 3 years after starting antiretroviral therapy. Receptors originate from a man aged 40-50 years with HIV.

This sequence joins TRBV10-3 and TRBJ2-7; 10 bases align to TRBD1. The germline V gene encodes CDR1 ENHRY and CDR2 SYGVKD. The CDR3 has 14 amino acids. Germline trimming cut 6 bases from V and 1 base from J; bases unmatched to any gene: 3. CDR3 DNA: TGTGCCATCAGCGAGGACAGGGGGTCCTACGAGCAGTACTTC. This encodes CAISEDRGSYEQYF.

The V gene is TRBV19, the J gene TRBJ1-2; 10 bases align to TRBD1. The CDR3 has 15 amino acids. Germline V gene lookup returns CDR1 LNHDA and CDR2 SQIVND (reference sequence). V lost 7 bases and J lost 8; bases outside the gene matches: 13. CDR3 region: CASTPRTGGFGGYTF. CDR3 sequence (DNA): TGTGCCAGTACCCCAAGGACAGGGGGGTTCGGAGGCTACACCTTC.

J is TRBJ1-5 and V is TRBV5-5; 11 bases are shared with TRBD1. With 4 bases clipped from V and 4 bases from J, the junction kept 10 bases outside the gene matches. Germline CDR1 reads SGHKS; CDR2 reads YYEKEE (reference sequence). The CDR3 length is 17 residues. The CDR3, as DNA: TGTGCCAGCAGCCCTGGGACAGGGGGAGCAAAAAATCAGCCCCAGCATTTT. Translated: CASSPGTGGAKNQPQHF.

V and J are TRBV27 and TRBJ1-2, with 7 nucleotides matching TRBD1. The V gene end was trimmed by 3 bases and the J gene end by 3 bases; junction bases not matched to a gene: 1. The CDR3 runs 13 residues. The V gene's germline CDR1 is MNHEY and CDR2 SMNVEV (reference sequence). The DNA of the CDR3 is TGTGCCAGCAGTTTCCAGGGGGACTATGGCTACACCTTC. As protein: CASSFQGDYGYTF.

This clone appeared a few times. The rearrangement uses TRBV4-2 and TRBJ2-2; no reliable D call. Germline-derived CDR1 and CDR2 are LGHNA and YNFKEQ. This CDR3 has 14 residues. The V gene lost 0 bases and the J gene lost 5 bases, with 7 bases spanning the gap. The CDR3 loop reads CASSQEEATGELFF. The CDR3 nucleotides are TGTGCCAGCAGCCAAGAAGAGGCGACCGGGGAGCTGTTTTTT.

This clone was counted a few times. The chain couples TRBV15 to TRBJ1-6; TRBD1 matches 10 bases. CDR1 is LNHNV, CDR2 YYDKDF, per germline (reference sequence). Trimming cost V 5 bases and J 10 bases; bases outside gene matches: 5. This CDR3 has 14 residues. The CDR3 spells CATSSGQGDSPLHF. In DNA form, the CDR3 reads TGTGCCACCAGCTCTGGACAGGGGGACTCACCCCTCCACTTT.

V gene TRBV2 combines with J gene TRBJ2-1; the match to TRBD2 covers 10 bases. Germline assignment: CDR1 SNHLY and CDR2 FYNNEI. With 7 bases clipped from V and 5 bases from J, the junction kept 14 bases outside the gene matches. This CDR3 is 17 amino acids long. CDR3 bases: TGTGCCAGCACCCAGCGGGGGGGGCGCCTCCCACACAATGAGCAGTTCTTC. As protein: CASTQRGGRLPHNEQFF.

The chain links TRBV5-1 to TRBJ2-5, with 8 bases lining up with TRBD2. Germline values: CDR1 SGHRS, CDR2 YFSETQ. CDR3 length equals 13 residues. The junction had 0 bases not matched to a gene; V was cut back by 0 bases and J by 5 bases. DNA of the CDR3: TGCGCCAGCAGCTTGGGCGGGGGGGAGACCCAGTACTTC. It yields the protein CASSLGGGETQYF.